The next 30 T cell receptor beta chains were all read from a single sample in a study of T cells expressing NK-cell markers. Using the 5' RACE reads, TCRdb records one entry per CDR3 protein without DNA. The listing records a few hundred thousand distinct CDR3 sequences. The material sequenced was blood T cells: a sorted CD56 or NKG2C T cell subset, CD4+ or CD8+ T cells, or bulk PBMC T cells (not recorded which). The receptors were sampled from a man in his late teens or twenties in good health.

The chain is built from TRBV24-1 and TRBJ2-1. This CDR3 region has 16 residues. Germline V CDR1 and CDR2: KGHDR, SFDVKD. CDR3 sequence reads: CATSDLFTLSYNEQFF.

V is TRBV20-1 and J is TRBJ2-5; TCRdb's D call, TRBD1, is unchecked because there is no DNA. This CDR3 spans 12 amino acids. Germline V gene lookup returns CDR1 DFQATT and CDR2 SNEGSKA (reference sequence). CDR3 protein: CSARTIGETQYF.

V usage is TRBV29-1 and J usage is TRBJ1-1; lacking DNA, the TRBD1 call made by TCRdb goes unchecked. Germline CDR1 reads SQVTM; CDR2 reads ANQGSEA. This CDR3 spans 15 amino acids. The CDR3 region is CSVERGVTANTEAFF. The complete variable domain, with remaining parts taken from reference TRBV29-1 and TRBJ1-1, reads SAVISQKPSRDICQRGTSLTIQCQVDSQVTMMFWYRQQPGQSLTLIATANQGSEATYESGFVIDKFPISRPNLTFSTLTVSNMSPEDSSIYLCSVERGVTANTEAFFGQGTRLTVV.

V and J are TRBV7-9 and TRBJ2-2; the TCRdb call, TRBD2, lacks DNA for checking. The CDR3 runs to 15 residues. Per germline, CDR1 SEHNR and CDR2 FQNEAQ (reference sequence). Here the CDR3 reads CASSPPMRASGELFF.

The chain carries TRBV5-1 and TRBJ2-7; the TCRdb call, TRBD1, lacks DNA for checking. Germline CDR1 SGHRS, CDR2 YFSETQ. The CDR3 is made up of 15 amino acids. CDR3: CASSLEEAYSYEQYF.

The J gene is TRBJ2-7, the V gene TRBV27; absent DNA, TCRdb's TRBD2 call cannot be checked. The germline gives CDR1 MNHEY, CDR2 SMNVEV (reference sequence). The CDR3 runs 15 residues. CDR3: CASSPYLAGVHEQYF.

The chain couples TRBV10-3 to TRBJ2-1; TCRdb proposes TRBD1, but this gene call is untestable without DNA. In germline, CDR1 is ENHRY, CDR2 SYGVKD. The CDR3 runs to 13 residues. CDR3: CARSSDRGGEQFF.

The CDR3: CASSSGGVSYTGELFF. V gene TRBV6-2 or TRBV6-3 combines with J gene TRBJ2-2; TCRdb's D gene call, TRBD1, goes unchecked for lack of DNA. Looked up from germline, CDR1 is MNHEY and CDR2 is SVGEGT. This CDR3 spans 16 amino acids.

J is TRBJ1-6 and V is TRBV6-1. CDR1 and CDR2 (germline): MNHNS, SASEGT. The CDR3 is made up of 13 amino acids. CDR3 amino acids: CASSRENSSPLHF.

The chain has TRBV12-3 or TRBV12-4 and TRBJ2-3; TCRdb's assignment of TRBD2 cannot be checked, as there is no DNA. This CDR3 region has 15 residues. CDR3 amino acids: CASSPRTSGTDTQYF.

The chain carries TRBV6-1 and TRBJ2-2; the TRBD1 assignment by TCRdb is unverifiable without DNA. The CDR3 loop spans 16 amino acids. Germline V gene data show CDR1 as MNHNS and CDR2 as SASEGT. CDR3 residues: CASSEIGTGGSGELFF.

This chain uses TRBV6-5 with TRBJ1-6; TCRdb's D call of TRBD1 is untestable without DNA. This CDR3 region has 16 residues. Per the germline V gene, CDR1 is MNHEY and CDR2 is SVGAGI. CDR3 sequence: CASRLPGAGANSPLHF.

V usage is TRBV20-1 and J usage is TRBJ2-3; TCRdb returns TRBD1, unconfirmable since there is no DNA. The CDR3 totals 13 residues. CDR1 and CDR2 from the germline V gene are DFQATT and SNEGSKA (reference sequence). CDR3 sequence reads: CSAVGGGTDTQYF.

CDR3 sequence: CASSRPGWTAGYTF. V is TRBV6-1 and J is TRBJ1-2; no DNA is available, so the TRBD1 call from TCRdb remains unchecked. Germline loops: CDR1 MNHNS, CDR2 SASEGT. This CDR3 spans 14 amino acids.

The V gene is TRBV24-1, the J gene TRBJ2-1; TCRdb gives TRBD2 as the D gene, but with no DNA this cannot be confirmed. The CDR3 sequence is 16 residues long. Germline values: CDR1 KGHDR, CDR2 SFDVKD. The CDR3 is CATSDLLAGGRNEQFF.

The chain's CDR3 is CASSRLAWREGLRTNEQFF. The chain employs TRBV6-2 or TRBV6-3 and TRBJ2-1; the TRBD2 assignment by TCRdb is unverifiable without DNA. The CDR3 covers 19 residues. Germline loops: CDR1 MNHEY, CDR2 SVGEGT.

The chain has TRBV5-6 and TRBJ2-4; TCRdb proposes TRBD1, but this gene call is untestable without DNA. Looked up from germline, CDR1 is SGHDT and CDR2 is YYEEEE. The CDR3 consists of 15 residues. CDR3 residues: CASSFDRGAGNIQYF.

This chain's CDR3 is CASSVALDVAYEQYF. The chain carries TRBV9 and TRBJ2-7. From germline, CDR1 is SGDLS and CDR2 YYNGEE. The length of the CDR3 is 15 residues.

The V gene is TRBV9, the J gene TRBJ2-1; the TCRdb D gene call, TRBD1, has no DNA to confirm it. Germline loops: CDR1 SGDLS, CDR2 YYNGEE. The CDR3 extends over 15 amino acids. The CDR3 sequence: CASSVGQGARNEQFF. Using reference TRBV9 and TRBJ2-1 for the parts outside the CDR3, the full variable domain is DSGVTQTPKHLITATGQRVTLRCSPRSGDLSVYWYQQSLDQGLQFLIQYYNGEERAKGNILERFSAQQFPDLHSELNLSSLELGDSALYFCASSVGQGARNEQFFGPGTRLTVL.

The V call is TRBV27, the J call TRBJ2-7; TCRdb's D gene call, TRBD2, goes unchecked for lack of DNA. The CDR3 has 14 residues. Per germline, CDR1 MNHEY and CDR2 SMNVEV (reference sequence). CDR3 sequence reads: CASGPLAGVNEQYF.

The chain employs TRBV5-1 and TRBJ2-3; there is no DNA to check the TCRdb D call of TRBD2. CDR3 size: 14 residues. CDR1 is SGHRS, CDR2 YFSETQ, per germline. Here the CDR3 reads CASSLMRETDTQYF.

The CDR3 sequence: CATSDFASGLHAGELFF. The genes are TRBV24-1 and TRBJ2-2; TCRdb indicates TRBD2, and absent DNA this call remains unverified. From germline, CDR1 is KGHDR and CDR2 SFDVKD. CDR3 length: 17 amino acids.

The chain joins TRBV12-3 or TRBV12-4 to TRBJ2-1; TCRdb's assignment of TRBD2 cannot be checked, as there is no DNA. This CDR3 contains 15 residues. Here the CDR3 reads CASAERPISYNEQFF.

This sequence joins TRBV4-2 and TRBJ2-5; as DNA is missing, the TRBD1 call by TCRdb cannot be tested. CDR1 is LGHNA, CDR2 YNFKEQ, per germline. The CDR3 has 18 amino acids. The CDR3 is CASSNDGTGTRYQETQYF.

This rearrangement joins TRBV27 to TRBJ1-6. CDR1 MNHEY and CDR2 SMNVEV come from the germline V gene (reference sequence). This CDR3 comprises 17 residues. This chain's CDR3 is CASSLSAPGTSPSPLHF.

V is TRBV10-3 and J is TRBJ2-1; absent DNA, TCRdb's TRBD2 call cannot be checked. Germline-derived CDR1 and CDR2 are ENHRY and SYGVKD. The CDR3 loop spans 19 amino acids. The CDR3 loop reads CAISESQGLRREGLNEQFF.

The chain employs TRBV6-5 and TRBJ1-6; the TCRdb call, TRBD1, lacks DNA for checking. In germline, CDR1 is MNHEY, CDR2 SVGAGI. The CDR3 sequence is 14 residues long. Here the CDR3 reads CASSSREYNSPLHF.

The chain combines TRBV6-5 with TRBJ2-3; without DNA, the TCRdb call of TRBD1 cannot be checked. Germline CDR1 reads MNHEY; CDR2 reads SVGAGI. The CDR3 length is 15 residues. CDR3 residues: CASSAPGTAISTQYF.

The chain couples TRBV7-6 to TRBJ2-7. Looked up from germline, CDR1 is SGHVS and CDR2 is FNYEAQ. There are 15 residues in the CDR3. The CDR3 loop is CASSLASDVRYEQYF.

The chain carries TRBV25-1 and TRBJ2-7; TCRdb's D call of TRBD1 is untestable without DNA. Per the germline V gene, CDR1 is MGHDK and CDR2 is SYGVNS. The CDR3 has 13 residues. The CDR3 protein is CASTSGQAYEQYF.